The 9 T cell receptor beta chains reported below all come from one sample, sequenced in a study of prognosis after radiotherapy for stage I lung cancer. Genomic DNA was the source, and TCR beta CDR3 was amplified from it by two-round multiplex PCR. Initially, in first-round PCR, primers specific to each TRBV and TRBJ gene were used. TCRdb used MiXCR to reprocess the multiplex PCR reads, holding one entry per CDR3 protein. The sample has over 30,000 distinct CDR3 sequences; around a quarter are singletons. This sample comprised PBMCs, obtained before or after stereotactic body radiation therapy (not recorded which). Receptors originate from a donor aged 50 or older with non-small cell lung cancer.

This clonotype has a count of ten or more. The chain uses TRBV27 and TRBJ1-3; no clear D gene. This CDR3 has 11 residues. With 7 bases removed from V and 1 base from J, the gap between germline ends came to 2 bases. CDR1 MNHEY and CDR2 SMNVEV come from the germline V gene (reference sequence). The CDR3 sequence: CASTSGNTIYF. The CDR3 DNA sequence: TGTGCCAGCACGTCTGGAAACACCATATATTTT.

This clonotype was counted ten times or more. The genes are TRBV2 and TRBJ1-1; a weak D match, TRBD1 (5 bases). Trimming removed 1 base at V and 6 bases at J, with 6 bases between. CDR3 length: 12 amino acids. CDR1 and CDR2 from the germline V gene are SNHLY and FYNNEI. CDR3 sequence: CASSEGGAEAFF. CDR3 sequence (DNA): TGTGCCAGCAGTGAAGGGGGCGCTGAAGCTTTCTTT.

In the case of this clonotype: A read error is possible here, since a much larger clone lies one base away. This chain connects TRBV15 to TRBJ2-5; D gene ambiguous. This CDR3 is built from 13 residues. CDR1 and CDR2 (germline): LNHNV, YYDKDF (reference sequence). V lost 6 bases and J lost 1, with 9 bases in between. This chain's CDR3 is CATRTAAQETQYF. CDR3 DNA sequence: TGTGCCACCAGAACGGCGGCCCAAGAGACCCAGTACTTC.

This clonotype occurred many times. The chain is built from TRBV19 and TRBJ1-1; D gene ambiguous. Germline V gene lookup returns CDR1 LNHDA and CDR2 SQIVND (reference sequence). V lost 9 bases and J 0 bases, leaving 5 bases between the germline ends. The CDR3 runs 11 residues. CDR3 nucleotides: TGTGCCAGCCTCATGAACACTGAAGCTTTCTTT. Protein: CASLMNTEAFF.

As concerns this clonotype: This likely comes from a read error, as the CDR3 has no conserved phenylalanine or tryptophan at its end. V usage is TRBV12-3 or TRBV12-4 and J usage is TRBJ2-7; no definite D call. Between the trimmed V and J ends, which lost 8 bases and 6 bases, there was a span of 17 bases. The CDR3 length is 13 residues. The CDR3 sequence is CASALTTSGEQYS. The CDR3 DNA follows: TGTGCCAGCGCCTTAACTACCTCAGGCGAGCAGTACTCC.

In its sample, this clonotype was seen many times. The V call is TRBV5-4, the J call TRBJ2-1; no firm D call. The CDR3 is made up of 13 amino acids. The V and J ends lost 0 bases and 8 bases respectively, with 9 bases between them. CDR1 and CDR2 (germline): SGHNT, YYREEE (reference sequence). The DNA for the CDR3 is TGTGCCAGCAGCTTGGCTAGTGGGGATGAGCAGTTCTTC. Encoded protein: CASSLASGDEQFF.

This clonotype was seen at least ten times. V usage is TRBV6-5 and J usage is TRBJ2-2; D possibly corresponds to TRBD1 (7 bases). Germline CDR1 and CDR2: MNHEY and SVGAGI. The V gene lost 2 bases and the J gene lost 5 bases, with 15 bases spanning the gap. The CDR3 has 16 residues. The CDR3 protein is CASSYGRGTATGELFF. CDR3 nucleotide sequence: TGTGCCAGCAGTTACGGCCGGGGGACAGCTACCGGGGAGCTGTTTTTT.

There are many counts of this clonotype. This chain uses TRBV5-1 with TRBJ2-5; 12 bases align to TRBD2. The CDR3 extends over 14 amino acids. Per the germline V gene, CDR1 is SGHRS and CDR2 is YFSETQ. With 4 bases clipped from V and 7 bases from J, the junction kept 5 bases outside the gene matches. The CDR3 spells CASSPGLAGGTQYF. The CDR3 nucleotides read TGCGCCAGCAGCCCGGGACTAGCGGGCGGGACCCAGTACTTC.

This clonotype was detected ten times or more. The rearrangement joins TRBV7-9 to TRBJ1-1; D is ambiguous. Germline V lookup: CDR1 SEHNR, CDR2 FQNEAQ (reference sequence). Trimming removed 3 bases from V and 3 bases from J, with 8 bases in between. The CDR3 loop spans 13 amino acids. As DNA, the CDR3 is TGTGCCAGCAGCTTTAGGATAGACACTGAAGCTTTCTTT. Residues: CASSFRIDTEAFF.